This entry concerns a single T cell receptor (beta chain). This specimen belongs to a study of OX40 agonist ivuxolimab in advanced cancers. Background on the study: The patients received ivuxolimab by intravenous route every 2 weeks at 0.01 to 10 mg/kg.

Clones were read by immunoSEQ multiplex PCR, and TCRdb kept only the in-frame ones, dropping some. The sample has about 54,000 clones; approximately 89% are singletons. This clonotype was obtained from an adult with an advanced solid tumor such as melanoma, head and neck, liver or kidney cancer. The material sequenced was CD4+ or CD8+ T cells sorted from blood, taken in a trial of the OX40 agonist ivuxolimab.

The CDR3 here is CAISEGSYEQYF. The CDR3, as DNA: TGTGCCATCAGTGAGGGGTCCTACGAGCAGTACTTC. This rearrangement joins TRBV10-3 to TRBJ2-7; D not certain. The CDR3 loop spans 12 amino acids. V dropped 2 bases and J dropped 1 base, with 3 bases sitting between them. Germline CDR1 and CDR2: ENHRY and SYGVKD.